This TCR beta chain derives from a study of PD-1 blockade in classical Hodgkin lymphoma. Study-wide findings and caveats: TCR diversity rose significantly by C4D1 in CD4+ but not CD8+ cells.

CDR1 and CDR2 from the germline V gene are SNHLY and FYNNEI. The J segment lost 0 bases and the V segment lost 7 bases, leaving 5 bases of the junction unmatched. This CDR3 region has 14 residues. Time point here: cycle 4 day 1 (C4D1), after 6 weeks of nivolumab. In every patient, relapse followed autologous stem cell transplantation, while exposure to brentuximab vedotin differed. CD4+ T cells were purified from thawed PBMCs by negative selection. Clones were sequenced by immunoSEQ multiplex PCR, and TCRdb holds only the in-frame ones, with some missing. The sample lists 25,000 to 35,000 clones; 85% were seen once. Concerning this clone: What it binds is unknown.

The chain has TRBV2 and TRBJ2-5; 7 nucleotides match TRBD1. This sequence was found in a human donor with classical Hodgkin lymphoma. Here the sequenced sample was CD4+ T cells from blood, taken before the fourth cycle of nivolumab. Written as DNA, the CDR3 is TGTGCCAGCAATCTCGGACAGGACCAAGAGACCCAGTACTTC. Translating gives CASNLGQDQETQYF.